These 6 T cell receptor beta chains came from one sample sequenced in a study of regulatory T cells in long-lasting Graves disease. The sample's time point: persistent/refractory GD, antithyroid drugs over 5 years with positive TRAb. The TCR library was prepared using RNA isolated from PBMCs. CDR3 regions were amplified by Arm-PCR using iRepertoire HTBI primers to build TCR beta libraries. TCRdb fed the multiplex PCR reads into MiXCR, producing one record per CDR3 protein. In the table there are roughly 450,000 distinct CDR3 sequences, 22% of which are singletons. The sequenced sample was peripheral blood mononuclear cells (PBMCs), obtained when the disease was refractory, from a patient treated with antithyroid drugs. These receptor sequences come from a female donor with Graves disease.

This clonotype was counted between two and nine times. The J gene is TRBJ1-4, the V gene TRBV2, with a weak D call TRBD1 (5 bases). The CDR3 runs to 14 residues. V lost 2 bases and J 8 bases, leaving 12 bases between the germline ends. Germline-derived CDR1 and CDR2 are SNHLY and FYNNEI. The CDR3 is CASSESLRVEKLFF. CDR3 nucleotides: TGTGCCAGCAGTGAAAGCCTCAGGGTGGAAAAACTGTTTTTT.

For this clonotype: A much larger clonotype is one base distant, so this may be a read error. The rearrangement joins TRBV27 to TRBJ2-2; 7 bases map to TRBD1. Germline V CDR1 and CDR2: MNHEY, SMNVEV (reference sequence). V lost 8 bases to trimming and J lost 4 bases; unmatched junction nucleotides: 4. This CDR3 comprises 13 residues. The CDR3 is CASGHRGTGELFF. CDR3 nucleotide sequence: TGTGCCAGCGGTCACAGGGGCACCGGGGAGCTGTTTTTT.

Only a few counts were recorded for this clonotype. The rearrangement links TRBV6-5 to TRBJ1-5, with D maybe TRBD1 (6 bases). This CDR3 is built from 16 residues. Trimming shortened V by 0 bases and J by 0 bases, and 9 bases separated the two germline ends. Per the germline V gene, CDR1 is MNHEY and CDR2 is SVGAGI. CDR3 loop: CASSYSRGLSNQPQHF. The DNA for the CDR3 is TGTGCCAGCAGTTACTCCAGGGGCCTTAGCAATCAGCCCCAGCATTTT.

CDR3 bases: TGTGCCAGCAGCTTAACTAGCGTCTACAATGAGCAGTTCTTC. Translated, it gives CASSLTSVYNEQFF. The rearrangement links TRBV11-2 to TRBJ2-1; 7 nucleotides agree with TRBD2. Germline V gene sequence: CDR1 SGHAT, CDR2 FQNNGV. The CDR3 consists of 14 residues. Trimming cost V 2 bases and J 3 bases; bases outside gene matches: 1.

This sequence joins TRBV11-2 and TRBJ2-7; possibly TRBD1 or TRBD2 for D (7 bases each). The CDR3 runs to 15 residues. Germline CDR1 and CDR2: SGHAT and FQNNGV. V was pared by 6 bases and J by 5 bases, with 20 bases between. CDR3 sequence: CASRSPGGATHEQYF. In DNA form, the CDR3 reads TGTGCCAGCAGGTCCCCAGGGGGGGCTACTCACGAGCAGTACTTC.

In this sample, this clonotype turned up many times. This chain connects TRBV28 to TRBJ1-2, with D perhaps matching TRBD1 (6 bases). V lost 8 bases and J 5 bases, leaving 18 bases between the germline ends. Germline V gives CDR1 MDHEN, CDR2 SYDVKM. CDR3 size: 14 residues. Here the CDR3 reads CASLPPGQSYGYTF. CDR3 nucleotide sequence: TGTGCCAGCCTGCCCCCCGGACAGTCTTATGGCTACACCTTC.